Listed below are T cell receptor beta chains from one sample, sequenced in a study of vaccination effects on CD4 cells after COVID-19. TCRdb's copy holds only in-frame clones and misses some; the assay was immunoSEQ multiplex PCR. Here the sample spans about 14,000 clones, over 70% being singletons. No antigen has been identified for these receptors. The source material was CD4+ T cells from PBMCs cultured with SARS-CoV-2 spike peptides, sampled after COVID-19 vaccination. The receptors stem from a human donor who had a prior SARS-CoV-2 infection. Each CDR3 is given with its conserved first and last residue. The order of the fields is V gene, clone size, D gene, J gene, CDR3 protein, CDR3 DNA. D genes are given only for firm matches. Clone size, where shown, is once, few, many, or a class for clones that have expanded.

>TRBV27|-|-|TRBJ2-1
CASSYFRSGAYNEQFF
TGTGCCAGCAGTTACTTTCGTAGCGGCGCCTACAATGAGCAGTTCTTC
>TRBV9|-|-|TRBJ1-5
CASSFPQANQPQHF
TGTGCCAGCAGCTTTCCACAGGCTAATCAGCCCCAGCATTTT
>TRBV14|once|-|TRBJ2-7
CASSQSPGGFRASSYEQYF
TGTGCCAGCAGCCAATCGCCGGGTGGATTCAGGGCTAGCTCCTACGAGCAGTACTTC
>TRBV7-9|-|-|TRBJ1-1
CASSLRGRDTEAFF
TGTGCCAGCAGCTTAAGGGGGAGGGACACTGAAGCTTTCTTT
>TRBV6-6|-|-|TRBJ2-7
CASSYGGTDNYEQYF
TGTGCCAGCAGTTACGGGGGGACGGACAACTACGAGCAGTACTTC
>TRBV10-3|-|TRBD2|TRBJ2-1
CAISESPTLTSGGGEQFF
TGTGCCATCAGTGAGTCTCCCACGCTGACTAGCGGGGGGGGTGAGCAGTTCTTC
>TRBV6-5|-|-|TRBJ2-7
CASSYVGAGYEQYF
TGTGCCAGCAGTTACGTGGGGGCTGGGTACGAGCAGTACTTC
>TRBV15|-|-|TRBJ1-6
CATSRDDYSPLHF
TGTGCCACCAGCAGAGATGACTACTCACCCCTCCACTTT
>TRBV30|-|TRBD2|TRBJ2-3
CAWRLAGGPRTQYF
TGTGCCTGGAGACTAGCGGGGGGGCCGCGTACGCAGTATTTT
>TRBV10-3|-|-|TRBJ2-2
CAISVVGSTGELFF
TGTGCCATCAGTGTAGTCGGGAGCACCGGGGAGCTGTTTTTT
>TRBV7-2|once|-|TRBJ1-5
CASSLAGGFGDQPQHF
TGTGCCAGCAGCTTAGCAGGAGGGTTCGGCGATCAGCCCCAGCATTTT
>TRBV20-1|-|-|TRBJ2-3
CSANLGRPQYF
TGCAGTGCTAATTTAGGAAGGCCGCAGTATTTT
>TRBV4-3|-|-|TRBJ1-1
CASSQDIFSRTANTEAFF
TGCGCCAGCAGCCAAGATATTTTCTCGAGAACAGCGAACACTGAAGCTTTCTTT
>TRBV5-1|-|-|TRBJ2-1
CASSLIRGRGDLNEQFF
TGCGCCAGCAGCTTGATCCGGGGAAGGGGGGACTTAAATGAGCAGTTCTTC
>TRBV7-3|-|TRBD1|TRBJ2-1
CASSLTGTGYNEQFF
TGTGCCAGCAGCTTAACTGGGACAGGGTACAATGAGCAGTTCTTC
>TRBV3-1/TRBV3-2|-|-|TRBJ2-5
CASSPPGMREFGTQYF
TGTGCCAGCAGCCCACCAGGGATGAGGGAGTTTGGGACCCAGTACTTC
>TRBV18|-|-|TRBJ2-5
CASSPGQETQYF
TGTGCCAGCTCACCAGGGCAAGAGACCCAGTACTTC
>TRBV6-5|-|-|TRBJ2-7
CASSYSGGFRGEQYF
TGTGCCAGCAGTTACTCAGGGGGGTTCCGTGGCGAGCAGTACTTC
>TRBV10-1|-|-|TRBJ2-5
CASCFGVEETQYF
TGCGCCAGCTGCTTCGGCGTAGAAGAGACCCAGTACTTC
>TRBV9|-|-|TRBJ2-3
CASSVRPASSTDTQYF
TGTGCCAGCAGCGTACGACCAGCCTCTAGCACAGATACGCAGTATTTT